Here is one T cell receptor (beta chain) with its context. The data derive from a study of blood T cell repertoires in COVID-19. The wider study: The origin of the acute and convalescent COVID-19 samples was the United States, Italy and Spain.

Seattle participants joined during active infection and were tracked over time. The authors' processing: Amplified reference gene primers provided the basis for estimating nucleated cell counts. Produced via immunoSEQ multiplex PCR; TCRdb's table is partial and in-frame only. V, J and clone size were drawn from that table, and D and trimming were deduced from the DNA. The sample lists roughly 75,000 clones; 65% to 90% were seen once. Germline-derived CDR1 and CDR2 are LGHDT and YNNKEL (reference sequence). Trimming shortened V by 3 bases and J by 2 bases, and 7 bases separated the two germline ends. This CDR3 is 13 amino acids long.

This sequence originates from a man aged 50 or older with COVID-19, enrolled during active disease. Source material: peripheral blood. The J gene is TRBJ2-5, the V gene TRBV3-1 (or the pseudogene TRBV3-2), with D tentatively TRBD2 (5 bases). The DNA for the CDR3 is TGTGCCAGCAGCCAGACGGGGCAAGAGACCCAGTACTTC. This translates into CASSQTGQETQYF.